The rows below give T cell receptor beta chains drawn from one sample of a study of T cell responses to AZD1222 COVID-19 vaccine. Profiled with immunoSEQ multiplex PCR; TCRdb holds only in-frame clones, not every one. Among some 150,000 clones, 70% to 90% were seen once, and the ten largest hold 2.2%. This specimen consisted of peripheral blood, obtained on day 0 of AZD1222 vaccination. Receptor source: an adult in good health. The CDR3 runs from the conserved cysteine through the conserved F or W. The order of the fields is V gene, clone size, D gene, J gene, CDR3 protein, CDR3 DNA. The D gene is left open where the match is weak. Size is omitted from some rows. Given values are once, few, many or a class for expanded clones.

V gene: TRBV27
clone size: few
D gene: NA
J gene: TRBJ2-1
CDR3 protein: CASSWGDSYNEQFF
CDR3 DNA: TGTGCCAGCAGTTGGGGGGACTCCTACAATGAGCAGTTCTTC

V gene: TRBV2
clone size: NA
D gene: TRBD2
J gene: TRBJ2-1
CDR3 protein: CASSENPLAGATNEQFF
CDR3 DNA: TGTGCCAGCAGTGAAAACCCACTAGCGGGAGCGACTAATGAGCAGTTCTTC

V gene: TRBV18
clone size: NA
D gene: NA
J gene: TRBJ1-5
CDR3 protein: CASSPPTGRVGQPQHF
CDR3 DNA: TGTGCCAGCTCACCACCGACCGGCAGGGTTGGTCAGCCCCAGCATTTT

V gene: TRBV15
clone size: NA
D gene: NA
J gene: TRBJ2-2
CDR3 protein: CATSRDGLLNTGELFF
CDR3 DNA: TGTGCCACCAGCAGAGATGGACTGCTGAACACCGGGGAGCTGTTTTTT

V gene: TRBV2
clone size: NA
D gene: NA
J gene: TRBJ2-7
CDR3 protein: CASSEGSGIEYEQYF
CDR3 DNA: TGTGCCAGCAGTGAAGGTAGCGGAATTGAGTACGAGCAGTACTTC

V gene: TRBV2
clone size: NA
D gene: TRBD1
J gene: TRBJ2-1
CDR3 protein: CASGGQGQSEQFF
CDR3 DNA: TGTGCCAGCGGGGGACAGGGGCAGAGTGAGCAGTTCTTC

V gene: TRBV7-2
clone size: NA
D gene: NA
J gene: TRBJ1-2
CDR3 protein: CASSLDPYGYTF
CDR3 DNA: TGTGCCAGCAGCTTAGATCCCTATGGCTACACCTTC

V gene: TRBV12-3/TRBV12-4
clone size: NA
D gene: NA
J gene: TRBJ1-2
CDR3 protein: CASSTLWGNGYTF
CDR3 DNA: TGTGCCAGCAGTACTCTCTGGGGGAATGGCTACACCTTC

V gene: TRBV11-3
clone size: NA
D gene: NA
J gene: TRBJ2-2
CDR3 protein: CASSAVPGPTGELFF
CDR3 DNA: TGTGCCAGCAGCGCCGTCCCAGGGCCCACCGGGGAGCTGTTTTTT

V gene: TRBV5-4
clone size: few
D gene: NA
J gene: TRBJ1-5
CDR3 protein: CASSLDYAGPQHF
CDR3 DNA: TGTGCCAGCAGCTTGGATTATGCCGGGCCCCAGCATTTT

V gene: TRBV7-9
clone size: NA
D gene: NA
J gene: TRBJ2-1
CDR3 protein: CASSQREMGEQFF
CDR3 DNA: TGTGCCAGCAGCCAACGGGAGATGGGTGAGCAGTTCTTC

V gene: TRBV15
clone size: NA
D gene: NA
J gene: TRBJ2-7
CDR3 protein: CATSNGFGEQYF
CDR3 DNA: TGTGCCACCAGCAATGGTTTCGGCGAGCAGTACTTC

V gene: TRBV28
clone size: NA
D gene: NA
J gene: TRBJ1-2
CDR3 protein: CASSLGADSYGYTF
CDR3 DNA: TGTGCCAGCAGTTTAGGGGCCGACAGTTATGGCTACACCTTC

V gene: TRBV18
clone size: NA
D gene: NA
J gene: TRBJ1-2
CDR3 protein: CASSGAGGYTF
CDR3 DNA: TGTGCCAGCTCGGGGGCCGGTGGCTACACCTTC

V gene: TRBV7-8
clone size: once
D gene: TRBD2
J gene: TRBJ2-2
CDR3 protein: CASSLFQGLGSAGELFF
CDR3 DNA: TGTGCCAGCAGCTTATTCCAGGGACTAGGGTCGGCCGGGGAGCTGTTTTTT

V gene: TRBV27
clone size: NA
D gene: NA
J gene: TRBJ1-4
CDR3 protein: CASSAPGTPNMEKLFF
CDR3 DNA: TGTGCCAGCAGTGCCCCGGGGACACCGAATATGGAAAAACTGTTTTTT

V gene: TRBV28
clone size: NA
D gene: TRBD2
J gene: TRBJ2-1
CDR3 protein: CASSLSLAGYYNEQFF
CDR3 DNA: TGTGCCAGCAGTTTATCCCTAGCGGGGTACTACAATGAGCAGTTCTTC

V gene: TRBV4-3
clone size: NA
D gene: NA
J gene: TRBJ2-1
CDR3 protein: CASSPRTRASNEQFF
CDR3 DNA: TGCGCCAGCAGCCCTAGGACAAGGGCCAGCAATGAGCAGTTCTTC

V gene: TRBV6-2/TRBV6-3
clone size: NA
D gene: TRBD2
J gene: TRBJ2-1
CDR3 protein: CASSYSMESGLAGFSWNEQFF
CDR3 DNA: TGTGCCAGCAGTTACTCGATGGAATCGGGACTAGCAGGGTTTAGTTGGAATGAGCAGTTCTTC

V gene: TRBV25-1
clone size: NA
D gene: NA
J gene: TRBJ1-3
CDR3 protein: CASSRGALSGNTIYF
CDR3 DNA: TGTGCCAGCAGTAGGGGAGCCCTCTCTGGAAACACCATATATTTT

V gene: TRBV7-9
clone size: many
D gene: NA
J gene: TRBJ2-2
CDR3 protein: CALGAANTGELFF
CDR3 DNA: TGTGCCCTCGGAGCAGCGAACACCGGGGAGCTGTTTTTT

V gene: TRBV5-1
clone size: NA
D gene: TRBD1
J gene: TRBJ1-2
CDR3 protein: CASSLGQGLGGYTF
CDR3 DNA: TGCGCCAGCAGCTTGGGACAGGGGCTTGGGGGCTACACCTTC

V gene: TRBV11-3
clone size: NA
D gene: NA
J gene: TRBJ2-6
CDR3 protein: CASSPTGSGANVLTF
CDR3 DNA: TGTGCCAGCAGCCCCACAGGGTCTGGGGCCAACGTCCTGACTTTC

V gene: TRBV29-1
clone size: NA
D gene: TRBD1
J gene: TRBJ1-1
CDR3 protein: CSVDPGTGDPEAFF
CDR3 DNA: TGCAGCGTTGACCCCGGGACAGGGGATCCTGAAGCTTTCTTT

V gene: TRBV23-1
clone size: NA
D gene: TRBD2
J gene: TRBJ2-3
CDR3 protein: CASSDGGATDTQYF
CDR3 DNA: TGCGCCAGCAGTGACGGGGGGGCCACAGATACGCAGTATTTT

V gene: TRBV6-5
clone size: NA
D gene: NA
J gene: TRBJ1-2
CDR3 protein: CASSYQIKDGYTF
CDR3 DNA: TGTGCCAGCAGTTATCAGATTAAGGATGGCTACACCTTC

V gene: TRBV27
clone size: NA
D gene: TRBD1
J gene: TRBJ2-1
CDR3 protein: CASSSGTVQFF
CDR3 DNA: TGTGCCAGCAGTTCAGGGACAGTCCAGTTCTTC

V gene: TRBV30
clone size: NA
D gene: NA
J gene: TRBJ1-5
CDR3 protein: CAWSRDTNQPQHF
CDR3 DNA: TGTGCCTGGAGCAGGGATACCAATCAGCCCCAGCATTTT

V gene: TRBV19
clone size: NA
D gene: NA
J gene: TRBJ1-5
CDR3 protein: CASSKGNQPQHF
CDR3 DNA: TGTGCCAGTAGTAAAGGCAATCAGCCCCAGCATTTT

V gene: TRBV11-1
clone size: NA
D gene: NA
J gene: TRBJ2-7
CDR3 protein: CASSLTHASEQYF
CDR3 DNA: TGTGCCAGCAGCTTAACTCATGCAAGCGAGCAGTACTTC

V gene: TRBV11-3
clone size: NA
D gene: TRBD2
J gene: TRBJ2-7
CDR3 protein: CASSLGTSGSFFSYEQYF
CDR3 DNA: TGTGCCAGCAGCCTAGGGACTAGCGGGAGTTTCTTTTCCTACGAGCAGTACTTC

V gene: TRBV3-1/TRBV3-2
clone size: NA
D gene: TRBD2
J gene: TRBJ2-1
CDR3 protein: CASSQGVRGGTYNEQFF
CDR3 DNA: TGTGCCAGCAGCCAAGGGGTCCGGGGGGGAACCTACAATGAGCAGTTCTTC

V gene: TRBV24-1
clone size: NA
D gene: NA
J gene: TRBJ2-3
CDR3 protein: CGEDTQYF
CDR3 DNA: TGTGGGGAGGATACGCAGTATTTT

V gene: TRBV11-2
clone size: NA
D gene: TRBD1
J gene: TRBJ1-6
CDR3 protein: CASSPPGRGVHNSPLHF
CDR3 DNA: TGTGCCAGCAGCCCCCCGGGCAGGGGGGTACATAATTCACCCCTCCACTTT

V gene: TRBV29-1
clone size: NA
D gene: NA
J gene: TRBJ2-7
CDR3 protein: CSVGLLGAYEQYF
CDR3 DNA: TGCAGCGTCGGGCTACTAGGGGCATACGAGCAGTACTTC

V gene: TRBV19
clone size: NA
D gene: NA
J gene: TRBJ2-3
CDR3 protein: CASSIRLSTDTQYF
CDR3 DNA: TGTGCCAGTAGTATACGGCTTTCCACAGATACGCAGTATTTT

V gene: TRBV12-3/TRBV12-4
clone size: once
D gene: TRBD2
J gene: TRBJ2-1
CDR3 protein: CASKREDNEQFF
CDR3 DNA: TGTGCCAGCAAGCGGGAGGACAATGAGCAGTTCTTC

V gene: TRBV27
clone size: NA
D gene: NA
J gene: TRBJ2-3
CDR3 protein: CASGELARTDTQYF
CDR3 DNA: TGTGCCAGTGGGGAACTAGCCCGCACAGATACGCAGTATTTT

V gene: TRBV6-5
clone size: NA
D gene: NA
J gene: TRBJ2-7
CDR3 protein: CASSWGRMGEQYF
CDR3 DNA: TGTGCTAGTAGCTGGGGGAGGATGGGCGAGCAGTACTTC

V gene: TRBV19
clone size: NA
D gene: TRBD1
J gene: TRBJ1-6
CDR3 protein: CASSFWDRDNSPLHF
CDR3 DNA: TGTGCCAGTTCCTTTTGGGACAGGGACAATTCACCCCTCCACTTT

V gene: TRBV4-3
clone size: NA
D gene: TRBD1
J gene: TRBJ1-2
CDR3 protein: CASSQGIGGRTNYGYTF
CDR3 DNA: TGCGCCAGCAGCCAAGGGATAGGGGGCCGTACTAACTATGGCTACACCTTC

V gene: TRBV7-2
clone size: NA
D gene: NA
J gene: TRBJ1-1
CDR3 protein: CASSSVGQNTNTEAFF
CDR3 DNA: TGTGCCAGCAGTTCTGTGGGACAAAACACGAACACTGAAGCTTTCTTT

V gene: TRBV2
clone size: once
D gene: NA
J gene: TRBJ1-1
CDR3 protein: CASIEASTWTEAFF
CDR3 DNA: TGTGCCAGCATAGAGGCGTCCACTTGGACTGAAGCTTTCTTT

V gene: TRBV5-1
clone size: NA
D gene: NA
J gene: TRBJ1-3
CDR3 protein: CASSLTGSGNTIYF
CDR3 DNA: TGCGCCAGCAGCTTGACGGGCTCTGGAAACACCATATATTTT

V gene: TRBV7-8
clone size: NA
D gene: NA
J gene: TRBJ1-5
CDR3 protein: CASSLAQTGGQPQHF
CDR3 DNA: TGTGCCAGCAGCTTAGCTCAGACGGGGGGCCAGCCCCAGCATTTT

V gene: TRBV11-3
clone size: NA
D gene: NA
J gene: TRBJ1-1
CDR3 protein: CASSLPPGVVTEAFF
CDR3 DNA: TGTGCCAGCAGCTTACCCCCAGGGGTTGTCACTGAAGCTTTCTTT

V gene: TRBV5-1
clone size: NA
D gene: TRBD1
J gene: TRBJ2-7
CDR3 protein: CASSSRQGVVYEQYF
CDR3 DNA: TGCGCCAGCAGCTCGAGACAGGGGGTGGTCTACGAGCAGTACTTC

V gene: TRBV28
clone size: NA
D gene: TRBD1
J gene: TRBJ1-5
CDR3 protein: CASRIGTGPNQPQHF
CDR3 DNA: TGTGCCAGCAGAATAGGGACAGGGCCAAATCAGCCCCAGCATTTT

V gene: TRBV3-1/TRBV3-2
clone size: few
D gene: TRBD1
J gene: TRBJ2-1
CDR3 protein: CASSLPGQGQHNEQFF
CDR3 DNA: TGTGCCAGCAGCCTACCGGGACAGGGGCAACACAATGAGCAGTTCTTC

V gene: TRBV2
clone size: NA
D gene: TRBD1
J gene: TRBJ1-1
CDR3 protein: CASSADRVNSNTEAFF
CDR3 DNA: TGTGCCAGCAGTGCGGACAGGGTTAATTCGAACACTGAAGCTTTCTTT